Shown below are 10 T cell receptor beta chains from a single sample sequenced in a study of tumor-infiltrating lymphocytes in localized non-small cell lung cancer. Profiling relied on immunoSEQ multiplex PCR, and the TCRdb table lists in-frame clones only, not all of them. The sample holds approximately 8,100 clones, 55% to 75% seen once. The sample taken for sequencing was uninvolved lung tissue not adjacent to the tumor. Every receptor here comes from a human donor with non-small cell lung cancer.

The chain combines TRBV25-1 with TRBJ2-7; D gene uncertain. The CDR3 consists of 12 residues. The V end was cut by 3 bases, the J end by 6 bases, with 9 bases between. Germline V gene lookup returns CDR1 MGHDK and CDR2 SYGVNS. For the CDR3, the DNA is TGTGCCAGCAGTGACGAGATTTCCGAGCAGTACTTC. This codes for CASSDEISEQYF.

The rearrangement joins TRBV5-1 to TRBJ2-7, with 7 bases aligning to TRBD2. Germline CDR1 is SGHRS and CDR2 is YFSETQ. Trimming took 1 base from V and 9 from J; bases not matched to a gene: 7. The CDR3 spans 13 residues. The CDR3 nucleotides read TGCGCCAGCAGCTTGACTAGCGAAGGAGGGCAGTACTTC. Translating gives CASSLTSEGGQYF.

This chain joins TRBV19 and TRBJ2-1, with 12 bases identical to TRBD2. The V gene end was trimmed by 6 bases and the J gene end by 6 bases; junction bases not matched to a gene: 3. Germline CDR1 and CDR2: LNHDA and SQIVND (reference sequence). The length of the CDR3 is 14 residues. The CDR3 protein is CASRKTSGSNEQFF. Here the CDR3 DNA reads TGTGCCAGTAGGAAGACTAGCGGGAGCAATGAGCAGTTCTTC.

The chain recombines TRBV19 with TRBJ2-7; 9 positions match TRBD1. CDR3 length: 14 amino acids. Germline CDR1 is LNHDA and CDR2 is SQIVND (reference sequence). The ends lost 3 bases at V and 3 bases at J; junction bases unmatched: 3. The CDR3 loop reads CASSMGGQGYEQYF. CDR3 bases: TGTGCCAGTAGTATGGGGGGACAGGGCTACGAGCAGTACTTC.

A single count supports this clone. V gene TRBV19 combines with J gene TRBJ2-7; 10 bases fit TRBD2. Germline V lookup: CDR1 LNHDA, CDR2 SQIVND (reference sequence). The CDR3 has 14 residues. The ends lost 5 bases at V and 2 bases at J; junction bases unmatched: 3. CDR3 in amino acids: CASSLSGRAYEQYF. The DNA of the CDR3 is TGTGCCAGTAGTCTCAGCGGGAGGGCCTACGAGCAGTACTTC.

This chain connects TRBV27 to TRBJ1-1; perhaps TRBD1 as D (6 bases). The V end was cut by 2 bases, the J end by 5 bases, with 9 bases between. This CDR3 is built from 13 residues. Germline CDR1 and CDR2: MNHEY and SMNVEV (reference sequence). The CDR3 spells CASSLRTVTEAFF. For the CDR3, the DNA is TGTGCCAGCAGTTTAAGGACAGTTACTGAAGCTTTCTTT.

This chain joins TRBV6-5 and TRBJ2-5, with 8 bases aligning to TRBD1. The CDR3 spans 15 residues. The germline CDR1 and CDR2 sequences are MNHEY and SVGAGI. With 8 bases clipped from V and 13 bases from J, the junction kept 21 bases outside the gene matches. The CDR3 DNA is TGTGCCAGCTGCGACCCAGGGACAGGCGCCCACACCGCGTACTTC. It encodes CASCDPGTGAHTAYF.

CDR3 loop: CASSLEDQPQHF. DNA for the CDR3: TGTGCCAGCAGCTTAGAGGATCAGCCCCAGCATTTT. This rearrangement joins TRBV7-9 to TRBJ1-5; no clear D gene. CDR1 is SEHNR and CDR2 is FQNEAQ in the germline V gene (reference sequence). Trimming pared 1 base from V and 5 bases from J, leaving 3 bases between. The CDR3 is 12 residues long.

The chain links TRBV9 to TRBJ1-1; D is ambiguous. Germline-derived CDR1 and CDR2 are SGDLS and YYNGEE. Trimming removed 3 bases at V and 2 bases at J, with 11 bases between. This CDR3 is 14 amino acids long. The CDR3 loop is CASSGLRYNTEAFF. CDR3 nucleotides: TGTGCCAGCAGCGGTCTCCGATACAACACTGAAGCTTTCTTT.

CDR3 coding DNA: TGCGCCAGCCGGGACAGCGGCCCCTACGAGCAGTACTTC. Encoded protein: CASRDSGPYEQYF. The chain has TRBV5-1 and TRBJ2-7; 7 bases map to TRBD1. There are 13 residues in the CDR3. CDR1 is SGHRS, CDR2 YFSETQ, per germline. V gave up 7 bases and J gave up 2 bases; unmatched junction bases: 6.